These 31 T cell receptor beta chains share one sample of origin, sequenced in a study of blood T cell repertoires in COVID-19. Repertoires were generated with immunoSEQ multiplex PCR, while TCRdb's copy carries only in-frame clones and drops some. Here the sample spans 210,000 or so clones, approximately 91% being singletons. The sample taken for sequencing was peripheral blood. The receptors here all came from a woman between 40 and 50 years old who had recovered from COVID-19.

The chain is built from TRBV6-5 and TRBJ1-2; D possibly corresponds to TRBD1 (5 bases). CDR1 is MNHEY, CDR2 SVGAGI, per germline. Trimming took off 8 bases at V and 5 bases at J, with 9 bases between the two ends. This CDR3 is 11 amino acids long. The CDR3 coding sequence is TGTGCCAGCCAATCAGGGTATGGCTACACCTTC. Protein sequence: CASQSGYGYTF.

This clone was picked up one time. The rearrangement joins TRBV30 to TRBJ1-1; no clear D. This CDR3 is 13 amino acids long. Trimming pared 5 bases from V and 0 bases from J, leaving 10 bases between. Germline CDR1 GTSNPN, CDR2 SVGIG (reference sequence). The CDR3 DNA reads TGTGCCTGGGATAAGGGAGTGAACACTGAAGCTTTCTTT. Translated: CAWDKGVNTEAFF.

The genes are TRBV28 and TRBJ1-2, with D unresolved. Germline-derived CDR1 and CDR2 are MDHEN and SYDVKM. V lost 7 bases, J lost 2 bases, and 14 bases lay in between. The CDR3 consists of 14 residues. The CDR3: CASIAPDSNYGYTF. CDR3 DNA: TGTGCCAGCATAGCTCCGGATTCCAACTATGGCTACACCTTC.

The chain uses TRBV4-2 and TRBJ1-1; D is uncertain. Between the trimmed V and J ends, which lost 0 bases and 1 base, there was a span of 9 bases. Germline V gives CDR1 LGHNA, CDR2 YNFKEQ. This CDR3 is built from 15 residues. The CDR3 is CASSQDRYGNTEAFF. CDR3 in DNA: TGTGCCAGCAGCCAAGATCGTTACGGGAACACTGAAGCTTTCTTT.

The chain has TRBV5-1 and TRBJ1-1, with 9 bases that match TRBD1. Unmatched junction bases numbered 9, after V lost 6 bases and J lost 3 bases. Germline values: CDR1 SGHRS, CDR2 YFSETQ. This CDR3 contains 15 residues. The chain's CDR3 is CASTAQGAGYTEAFF. CDR3 nucleotide sequence: TGCGCCAGCACCGCACAGGGGGCTGGGTACACTGAAGCTTTCTTT. Based on the CDR3 plus reference TRBV5-1 and TRBJ1-1, the full variable domain is KAGVTQTPRYLIKTRGQQVTLSCSPISGHRSVSWYQQTPGQGLQFLFEYFSETQRNKGNFPGRFSGRQFSNSRSEMNVSTLELGDSALYLCASTAQGAGYTEAFFGQGTRLTVV.

CDR3 coding DNA: TGTGCCATCAGTGATCTAGGGGGGAACACTGAAGCTTTCTTT. Translation: CAISDLGGNTEAFF. The chain recombines TRBV10-3 with TRBJ1-1; tentatively, D is TRBD1 (6 bases). The CDR3 consists of 14 residues. V was shortened by 3 bases and J by 1 base, with 9 bases between the two germline ends. Germline V gene lookup returns CDR1 ENHRY and CDR2 SYGVKD.

The J gene is TRBJ1-4, the V gene TRBV6-6, with unresolved D. V lost 6 bases to trimming and J lost 6 bases, with 17 bases between them. Germline V gene data show CDR1 as MNHNY and CDR2 as SVGAGI (reference sequence). The CDR3 length is 15 residues. The CDR3 is CASRTISFGDEKLFF. The CDR3 DNA reads TGTGCCAGCAGGACGATTTCATTCGGGGATGAAAAACTGTTTTTT.

This CDR3 is CASSAQRVGTDTQYF. The CDR3 DNA is TGTGCCAGCAGCGCCCAGCGGGTGGGCACAGATACGCAGTATTTT. The chain employs TRBV9 and TRBJ2-3, with D perhaps matching TRBD2 (6 bases). The CDR3 is 15 amino acids. Germline CDR1 SGDLS, CDR2 YYNGEE. Trimming stripped 3 bases from V and 1 base from J, with 12 bases between.

This chain uses TRBV2 with TRBJ2-1; D is unclear. The V end lost 4 bases, the J end lost 12 bases, and 10 bases lay between the germline ends. CDR3 length: 11 residues. The germline V gene has CDR1 SNHLY and CDR2 FYNNEI. This CDR3 reads CASSVALWQFF. For the CDR3, the DNA is TGTGCCAGCAGTGTGGCTCTTTGGCAGTTCTTC.

This chain joins TRBV19 and TRBJ2-5; a possible D gene is TRBD1 (6 bases). The CDR3 covers 17 residues. The V end was cut by 1 base, the J end by 4 bases, with 19 bases between. Germline V gene lookup returns CDR1 LNHDA and CDR2 SQIVND (reference sequence). DNA of the CDR3: TGTGCCAGTAGTATAGGGTTGGGGGACACCCTAGGAGAGACCCAGTACTTC. It yields the protein CASSIGLGDTLGETQYF.

This sequence joins TRBV5-1 and TRBJ1-2, with D perhaps matching TRBD1 (6 bases). CDR1 and CDR2 from the germline V gene are SGHRS and YFSETQ. Trimming took 0 bases from V and 5 from J, leaving 11 bases between them. The CDR3 covers 14 residues. The CDR3 region has the DNA TGCGCCAGCAGCTTGGAAGGACAGTCTTATGGCTACACCTTC. Protein: CASSLEGQSYGYTF. The complete variable domain, with remaining parts taken from reference TRBV5-1 and TRBJ1-2, reads KAGVTQTPRYLIKTRGQQVTLSCSPISGHRSVSWYQQTPGQGLQFLFEYFSETQRNKGNFPGRFSGRQFSNSRSEMNVSTLELGDSALYLCASSLEGQSYGYTFGSGTRLTVV.

J is TRBJ2-7 and V is TRBV7-9, with 10 bases identical to TRBD2. The CDR3 is 14 residues long. Per germline, CDR1 SEHNR and CDR2 FQNEAQ (reference sequence). Losses at the gene ends were 6 bases for V and 0 bases for J; bases not matched to a gene: 2. CDR3 nucleotide sequence: TGTGCCAGCAGGCCTAGCGGGAGCTCCTACGAGCAGTACTTC. Protein product: CASRPSGSSYEQYF.

The V and J genes are TRBV6-1 and TRBJ1-2; 8 bases line up with TRBD1. The CDR3 is 15 residues long. CDR1 is MNHNS and CDR2 is SASEGT in the germline V gene. J was trimmed by 6 bases and V by 3 bases; bases with no gene match: 9. CDR3 coding DNA: TGTGCCAGCAGTGATTGGACAGGGCAACGCAATGGCTACACCTTC. Translating it yields CASSDWTGQRNGYTF.

The V and J genes are TRBV25-1 and TRBJ2-1, with 7 bases matching TRBD1. Germline assignment: CDR1 MGHDK and CDR2 SYGVNS. After removal of 5 bases from V and 3 bases from J, the junction contained 10 bases not matched to a gene. There are 16 residues in the CDR3. The CDR3: CASSSRQGKVYNEQFF. In nucleotides, the CDR3 is TGTGCCAGCAGTAGCCGACAGGGAAAAGTCTACAATGAGCAGTTCTTC.

The rearrangement uses TRBV27 and TRBJ2-7; D may be TRBD2 (6 bases). This CDR3 has 18 amino acids. Germline loops: CDR1 MNHEY, CDR2 SMNVEV (reference sequence). The V end lost 6 bases, the J end lost 1 base, and 25 bases lay between the germline ends. CDR3 sequence reads: CASRAEGLPSRESYEQYF. Here the CDR3 DNA reads TGTGCCAGCAGGGCCGAGGGACTTCCATCACGCGAATCCTACGAGCAGTACTTC.

As regards this clone: At the DNA level, this CDR3 is encoded by other sequences in the same sample as well. V gene TRBV6-6 combines with J gene TRBJ2-1; 7 nucleotides match TRBD1. The germline gives CDR1 MNHNY, CDR2 SVGAGI (reference sequence). This CDR3 contains 12 residues. The J segment lost 8 bases and the V segment lost 5 bases, leaving 3 bases of the junction unmatched. The CDR3 nucleotides are TGTGCCAGCAGTCGACAGGGTCATGAGCAGTTCTTC. It codes for CASSRQGHEQFF.

The sample holds a few counts of this clone. The rearrangement uses TRBV9 and TRBJ2-2; no firm D call. Germline CDR1 is SGDLS and CDR2 is YYNGEE. V was trimmed by 0 bases and J by 2 bases, leaving 5 bases between them. This CDR3 is 14 amino acids long. CDR3 sequence: CASSVGHNTGELFF. The CDR3 nucleotides read TGTGCCAGCAGCGTAGGGCACAACACCGGGGAGCTGTTTTTT.

This sequence joins TRBV5-4 and TRBJ2-7; 10 bases are a match to TRBD1. Per the germline V gene, CDR1 is SGHNT and CDR2 is YYREEE (reference sequence). With V trimmed by 3 bases and J by 3 bases, 9 bases remained unmatched. The CDR3 is 16 residues long. In DNA form, the CDR3 reads TGTGCCAGCAGCTCCCCGGGGGACAGGGGATACTACGAGCAGTACTTC. Its protein product is CASSSPGDRGYYEQYF.

In this sample, this clone turned up once. The chain links TRBV29-1 to TRBJ2-1, with D tentatively TRBD1 (6 bases). V lost 8 bases to trimming and J lost 13 bases, with 18 bases between them. Germline CDR1 is SQVTM and CDR2 is ANQGSEA. This CDR3 is 11 amino acids long. CDR3 sequence reads: CSIGQTQPQFF. The DNA for the CDR3 is TGCAGCATCGGACAGACCCAACCCCAGTTCTTC.

The CDR3 region is CASSSERAPRPDTQYF. CDR3 DNA sequence: TGTGCCAGCAGTTCGGAGCGGGCCCCGCGCCCAGATACGCAGTATTTT. The chain links TRBV28 to TRBJ2-3, with D perhaps matching TRBD2 (6 bases). This CDR3 has 16 residues. Trimming removed 4 bases at V and 4 bases at J, with 18 bases between. Germline CDR1 reads MDHEN; CDR2 reads SYDVKM.

The V and J genes are TRBV7-8 and TRBJ2-1, with 12 bases that match TRBD2. The length of the CDR3 is 15 residues. The V and J ends lost 3 bases and 9 bases, in that order; junction bases with no gene match: 6. Germline CDR1 and CDR2: SGHVS and FQNEAQ. In DNA form, the CDR3 reads TGTGCCAGCAGCTTGAGACTAGCGGGAGCGACTGAGCAGTTCTTC. Its protein is CASSLRLAGATEQFF. Full variable domain (rest looked up from reference TRBV7-8 and TRBJ2-1): GAGVSQSPRYKVAKRGQDVALRCDPISGHVSLFWYQQALGQGPEFLTYFQNEAQLDKSGLPSDRFFAERPEGSVSTLKIQRTQQEDSAVYLCASSLRLAGATEQFFGPGTRLTVL.

J is TRBJ1-6 and V is TRBV25-1; possible D gene TRBD1, 5 bases. This CDR3 is 17 amino acids long. Trimming left V 8 bases short and J 0 bases short, with 17 bases between. Germline V lookup: CDR1 MGHDK, CDR2 SYGVNS. CDR3 in amino acids: CASSMGLASSYNSPLHF. CDR3 DNA: TGTGCCAGCTCTATGGGGCTAGCGAGCTCCTATAATTCACCCCTCCACTTT.

This clone was counted a single time. The V and J genes are TRBV5-1 and TRBJ2-5, with 7 bases identical to TRBD1. The J segment lost 0 bases and the V segment lost 4 bases, leaving 6 bases of the junction unmatched. Per germline, CDR1 SGHRS and CDR2 YFSETQ. The CDR3 length is 15 residues. This CDR3 reads CASSPPTGYQETQYF. The CDR3 DNA is TGCGCCAGCAGCCCTCCGACAGGGTACCAAGAGACCCAGTACTTC.

V and J are TRBV12-1 and TRBJ1-5. TRBV12-1 is described as a pseudogene. The length of the CDR3 is 16 residues. CDR3 DNA sequence: TGTGCCAGCAGCTTTGGCGGGCAGGCCTTTAATCAGCCCCAGCATTTT. Amino acids: CASSFGGQAFNQPQHF.

Remarks on this clone: Other DNA sequences in the same sample also yield this CDR3. The chain employs TRBV19 and TRBJ2-7, with TRBD2 identical over 9 bases. The CDR3 has 14 residues. With 3 bases clipped from V and 2 bases from J, the junction kept 2 bases outside the gene matches. The germline gives CDR1 LNHDA, CDR2 SQIVND (reference sequence). This CDR3 is CASSILAGAYEQYF. CDR3 bases: TGTGCCAGTAGTATTTTAGCGGGGGCCTACGAGCAGTACTTC.

Only one count was recorded for this clone. The V and J genes are TRBV6-5 and TRBJ1-3; TRBD1 agrees at 7 bases. Germline lookup yields CDR1 MNHEY and CDR2 SVGAGI. The CDR3 is 13 residues long. The V and J ends lost 6 bases and 6 bases, in that order; junction bases with no gene match: 5. The CDR3 region has the DNA TGTGCCAGCAGAAAAGACAGGGAAAACACCATATATTTT. This encodes CASRKDRENTIYF.

This clone was found a few times. The J gene is TRBJ2-1, the V gene TRBV29-1, with D unresolved. The germline gives CDR1 SQVTM, CDR2 ANQGSEA. The V end lost 3 bases, the J end lost 7 bases, and 4 bases lay between the germline ends. This CDR3 has 10 amino acids. In DNA form, the CDR3 reads TGCAGCGTTGAGGCTAATGAGCAGTTCTTC. As protein: CSVEANEQFF.

The chain has TRBV6-5 and TRBJ2-5, with D perhaps matching TRBD2 (5 bases). Germline V gene data show CDR1 as MNHEY and CDR2 as SVGAGI. This CDR3 region has 14 residues. The germline V and J ends were trimmed by 2 bases and 4 bases, with 11 bases remaining between them. As DNA, the CDR3 is TGTGCCAGCAGTTACGCCTCGGCGGGAGAGACCCAGTACTTC. Translated, it gives CASSYASAGETQYF.

This chain uses TRBV19 with TRBJ2-1; TRBD1 might be the D (6 bases). Germline V gene data show CDR1 as LNHDA and CDR2 as SQIVND (reference sequence). The CDR3 length is 14 residues. V dropped 6 bases and J dropped 4 bases, with 13 bases sitting between them. CDR3 protein: CASSPRTEYNEQFF. CDR3 sequence (DNA): TGTGCCAGTAGCCCTAGGACAGAGTACAATGAGCAGTTCTTC.

This chain connects TRBV7-6 to TRBJ2-2, with a possible D match to TRBD2 (5 bases). V was clipped by 6 bases and J by 1 base, with 9 bases between them. The germline V gene encodes CDR1 SGHVS and CDR2 FNYEAQ. The length of the CDR3 is 14 residues. The CDR3 sequence: CASSPGLNTGELFF. The CDR3 DNA follows: TGTGCCAGCAGTCCAGGACTGAACACCGGGGAGCTGTTTTTT.

The chain employs TRBV9 and TRBJ2-7; D not certain. Germline-derived CDR1 and CDR2 are SGDLS and YYNGEE. Trimming left V 2 bases short and J 2 bases short, with 8 bases between. The CDR3 contains 13 residues. CDR3 sequence: CASSVDTTYEQYF. In DNA, the CDR3 is TGTGCCAGCAGCGTCGACACAACCTACGAGCAGTACTTC.